The 10 T cell receptor beta chains given below trace back to one sample, sequenced in a study of T-cell reconstitution after alpha-beta-depleted transplantation in children (dated by TCRdb to the mid-2010s). Library construction relied on PCR. The reads were generated on an Illumina HiSeq 2500. Molecular barcoding was employed in the preparation of TCR libraries, with unique molecular identifiers being used to normalize TCRbeta repertoire quantification. In TCRdb, the public reads were trimmed at Q25 with fastp and aligned with MiXCR, with productive beta chains retained. Entries are consolidated by CDR3 protein sequence, retaining the most common genes and DNA. The sample includes just under 550,000 distinct CDR3 sequences, with approximately 20% observed a single time. Of the sample, over 3% is held by the ten largest clones. The source was PBMCs from the stem cell graft donor, collected from the stem cell graft. Receptors were obtained from a human donor who donated a stem cell graft to a child with acute lymphoblastic leukemia.

The V gene is TRBV6-1, the J gene TRBJ1-2; 8 nucleotides agree with TRBD1. V was pared by 6 bases and J by 4 bases, with 7 bases of the junction left unmatched. Germline assignment: CDR1 MNHNS and CDR2 SASEGT. CDR3 length: 14 amino acids. CDR3: CASSQQGGIYGYTF. In DNA form, the CDR3 reads TGTGCCAGCAGCCAACAGGGGGGGATCTATGGCTACACCTTC.

The chain has TRBV29-1 and TRBJ2-7, with 11 nucleotides matching TRBD1. CDR1 is SQVTM and CDR2 is ANQGSEA in the germline V gene. The CDR3 is 14 amino acids. V lost 3 bases to trimming and J lost 3 bases; unmatched junction nucleotides: 4. CDR3 protein: CSVDGGQGGYEQYF. For the CDR3, the DNA is TGCAGCGTTGATGGGGGACAGGGGGGCTACGAGCAGTACTTC.

This clonotype turned up a few times. The rearrangement links TRBV27 to TRBJ2-5; 10 bases line up with TRBD1. CDR1 MNHEY and CDR2 SMNVEV come from the germline V gene (reference sequence). The J segment lost 4 bases and the V segment lost 6 bases, leaving 8 bases of the junction unmatched. The CDR3 sequence is 15 residues long. The CDR3 coding sequence is TGTGCCAGCAGCGGGACAGGGGCCGATAGAGAGACCCAGTACTTC. This gives the protein CASSGTGADRETQYF.

This rearrangement joins TRBV12-5 to TRBJ1-1; tentative D call: TRBD1 (5 bases). Germline-derived CDR1 and CDR2 are LGHNT and FRNRAP. The V end was cut by 2 bases, the J end by 1 base, with 14 bases between. This CDR3 has 16 residues. CDR3 sequence (DNA): TGTGCTAGTGGTTTGATACTGGGACGGACGAACACTGAAGCTTTCTTT. Translated: CASGLILGRTNTEAFF.

A few counts support this clonotype. The chain recombines TRBV25-1 with TRBJ1-2, with 8 bases fitting TRBD1. This CDR3 is built from 14 residues. Germline V gene lookup returns CDR1 MGHDK and CDR2 SYGVNS. V was pared by 6 bases and J by 3 bases, with 6 bases of the junction left unmatched. The DNA for the CDR3 is TGTGCCAGCAGCGGCAGGGGGCGCGACTATGGCTACACCTTC. Translating it yields CASSGRGRDYGYTF.

The rearrangement links TRBV15 to TRBJ2-4; TRBD2 matches 7 bases. Per the germline V gene, CDR1 is LNHNV and CDR2 is YYDKDF (reference sequence). This CDR3 contains 13 residues. The junction had 1 base not matched to a gene; V was cut back by 5 bases and J by 3 bases. In DNA, the CDR3 is TGTGCCACCAGCGGGGGGGGCAAAAACATTCAGTACTTC. It codes for CATSGGGKNIQYF. Supplemented by reference TRBV15 and TRBJ2-4, the full variable domain reads DAMVIQNPRYQVTQFGKPVTLSCSQTLNHNVMYWYQQKSSQAPKLLFHYYDKDFNNEADTPDNFQSRRPNTSFCFLDIRSPGLGDTAMYLCATSGGGKNIQYFGAGTRLSVL.

This clonotype showed up just a few times. The rearrangement uses TRBV29-1 and TRBJ1-2, with D uncertain. V gave up 5 bases and J gave up 5 bases, with 12 bases separating them. In germline, CDR1 is SQVTM, CDR2 ANQGSEA. This CDR3 region has 12 residues. The CDR3: CSVRGLPYGYTF. DNA of the CDR3: TGCAGCGTTCGTGGGCTTCCGTATGGCTACACCTTC.

The V gene is TRBV5-1, the J gene TRBJ2-1, with 7 bases identical to TRBD1. The V gene's germline CDR1 is SGHRS and CDR2 YFSETQ. V shed 4 bases and J 3 bases; nucleotides not matched to a gene: 7. The CDR3 has 15 residues. The CDR3 region has the DNA TGCGCCAGCAGCGCGGACAGGATATTCTACAATGAGCAGTTCTTC. Amino acid sequence: CASSADRIFYNEQFF.

The chain combines TRBV11-2 with TRBJ1-1; D uncertain. V was shortened by 5 bases and J by 0 bases, with 25 bases between the two germline ends. CDR1 is SGHAT and CDR2 is FQNNGV in the germline V gene. The CDR3 totals 19 residues. CDR3 nucleotides: TGTGCCAGCAGCCATCGCGTAGGACCTACTTATAACCTGAACACTGAAGCTTTCTTT. Translation gives CASSHRVGPTYNLNTEAFF.

CDR3 coding DNA: TGTGCCAGCAGCGCCCTTCCGGGACTATACTATCCTACAGATACGCAGTATTTT. It is translated as CASSALPGLYYPTDTQYF. This chain connects TRBV9 to TRBJ2-3; TRBD2 aligns across 7 bases. Germline lookup yields CDR1 SGDLS and CDR2 YYNGEE. This CDR3 comprises 18 residues. The J segment lost 3 bases and the V segment lost 3 bases, leaving 16 bases of the junction unmatched.